These T cell receptor beta chains were read from a single sample in a study of siplizumab effects on memory and regulatory T cells. Repertoires were generated with immunoSEQ multiplex PCR, while TCRdb's copy carries only in-frame clones and drops some. Of 99,000 or so clones listed, about 93% are singletons. The sequencing input was Tregs sorted from blood. The source of these receptors is a human donor in good health. Both conserved end residues are part of each CDR3. A D gene is named only where the DNA matches it firmly. Where a row states a size, it is once, few, many or the class of an expanded clone; other rows omit it.

- | TRBJ2-7 | TRBV5-1 | - | TGCGCCAGCAGCTTGATCGAGGGAAACGAGCAGTACTTC | CASSLIEGNEQYF
- | TRBJ1-2 | TRBV10-3 | few | TGTGCCATCAGTGGGGAAACGACAGGAATCTATGGCTACACCTTC | CAISGETTGIYGYTF
TRBD1 | TRBJ1-5 | TRBV27 | few | TGTGCCAGCAGTTCCCGCCGGACAGGGGGCCAGCCCCAGCATTTT | CASSSRRTGGQPQHF
- | TRBJ1-5 | TRBV19 | many | TGTGCCAGTAGTATAGATCGGCAGGGCGCAGCCCAGCATTTT | CASSIDRQGAAQHF
TRBD1 | TRBJ1-1 | TRBV5-1 | - | TGCGCCAGCAGCATACCGGGACAGGGAACCGAAGCTTTCTTT | CASSIPGQGTEAFF
TRBD1 | TRBJ1-2 | TRBV10-3 | - | TGTGCCACCAGGGGGACATCTCCTAACTATGGCTACACCTTC | CATRGTSPNYGYTF
- | TRBJ2-7 | TRBV7-8 | once | TGTGCCAGCAGCTTCAACTACGAGCAGTACTTC | CASSFNYEQYF
TRBD2 | TRBJ2-2 | TRBV5-1 | once | TGCGCCAGCAGCTTGGCGGCTAGCGGTACCGGGGAGCTGTTTTTT | CASSLAASGTGELFF
TRBD1 | TRBJ2-2 | TRBV6-6 | - | TGTGCCAGCAGCCCGACAGGGGGCATCGGGGAGCTGTTTTTT | CASSPTGGIGELFF
- | TRBJ1-2 | TRBV4-2 | - | TGTGCCAGCAGCCAAGTATCATCGAGGGGAGAGGGCTACACCTTC | CASSQVSSRGEGYTF
TRBD2 | TRBJ2-4 | TRBV4-1 | - | TGCGCCAGCAGCCAAGATGGGGGGGGACTAGACCTGGAGTACTTC | CASSQDGGGLDLEYF
TRBD1 | TRBJ1-6 | TRBV6-1 | - | TGTGCCAGCAGTGGACAGGGGTTTAGTTCACCCCTCCACTTT | CASSGQGFSSPLHF
TRBD1 | TRBJ2-3 | TRBV6-5 | once | TGTGCCAGCAGTCCCCTCAAGTCTGGGACAGCGCTGTATTTT | CASSPLKSGTALYF
- | TRBJ1-2 | TRBV18 | - | TGTGCCAGCTCACCTGAGGATGACTATGGCTACACCTTC | CASSPEDDYGYTF
- | TRBJ2-1 | TRBV7-8 | - | TGTGCCAGCAGGGAGACTGGTAGCTCCTACAATGAGCAGTTCTTC | CASRETGSSYNEQFF
TRBD1 | TRBJ2-6 | TRBV6-5 | - | TGTGCCAGCAGTTGGTACAGGGGGCCTGGGGCCAACGTCCTGACTTTC | CASSWYRGPGANVLTF
- | TRBJ1-1 | TRBV29-1 | - | TGCAGCGTTACCCGATTAAGTGGTTATGAAGCTTTCTTT | CSVTRLSGYEAFF
TRBD1 | TRBJ1-1 | TRBV7-8 | - | TGTGCCAGCAGCTACACCGGGACAGCCTCTGAAGCTTTCTTT | CASSYTGTASEAFF
- | TRBJ1-2 | TRBV18 | - | TGTGCCAGCTCACCGGGAGGACAGCCCTATGGCTACACCTTC | CASSPGGQPYGYTF
TRBD2 | TRBJ2-1 | TRBV6-1 | - | TGTGCCAGCAGTGAATATCTAGCGGGGTTAGGCTCCTACAATGAGCAGTTCTTC | CASSEYLAGLGSYNEQFF
TRBD1 | TRBJ2-3 | TRBV5-1 | - | TGCGCCAGCAGCCTCGACAGGGTTGGGACAGATACGCAGTATTTT | CASSLDRVGTDTQYF
- | TRBJ2-2 | TRBV29-1 | - | TGCAGCGCTGCCGGGGACTCGGCGAACACCGGGGAGCTGTTTTTT | CSAAGDSANTGELFF
- | TRBJ2-1 | TRBV9 | - | TGTGCCAGCAGCGTAGCCCTGGGGGAGCAGTTCTTC | CASSVALGEQFF
- | TRBJ2-7 | TRBV2 | - | TGTGCCAGCAGTAAACGACGCGGCGGAGGCCGTGGGACCTACGAGCAGTACTTC | CASSKRRGGGRGTYEQYF
- | TRBJ1-3 | TRBV2 | - | TGTGCCAGCAGTCCCGACCTGGCCACTGGAAACACCATATATTTT | CASSPDLATGNTIYF
TRBD1 | TRBJ2-7 | TRBV19 | - | TGTGCCAGTAGTATCCGGGACAGTCCCTACGAGCAGTACTTC | CASSIRDSPYEQYF
TRBD1 | TRBJ2-5 | TRBV9 | - | TGTGCCAGCAGCGCGGGGACAGGGGGCGAGACCCAGTACTTC | CASSAGTGGETQYF
- | TRBJ2-3 | TRBV5-1 | - | TGCGCCAGCAGCCCGGGGACAGATACGCAGTATTTT | CASSPGTDTQYF
TRBD1 | TRBJ2-5 | TRBV2 | - | TGTGCCAGCAGTCAACAGGGGGCGGAGACCCAGTACTTC | CASSQQGAETQYF
- | TRBJ2-2 | TRBV7-3 | - | TGTGCCAGCAGCCCAGGCCTGGCCACCGGGGAGCTGTTTTTT | CASSPGLATGELFF
TRBD1 | TRBJ1-2 | TRBV10-3 | - | TGTGCCATCAGTGGACAGGGGCAGGGTGGCTACACCTTC | CAISGQGQGGYTF
- | TRBJ2-3 | TRBV19 | - | TGTGCCAGTAGTATAGTCCCCCCCACAGATACGCAGTATTTT | CASSIVPPTDTQYF
TRBD2 | TRBJ2-5 | TRBV10-3 | - | TGTGCCATCAGTGAGATAGCGGGAGTCGGTGAGACCCAGTACTTC | CAISEIAGVGETQYF
TRBD1 | TRBJ2-5 | TRBV5-1 | once | TGCGCCAGCAGCGTGGGGACAGGGGATGCGGAGACCCAGTACTTC | CASSVGTGDAETQYF
- | TRBJ1-1 | TRBV7-9 | - | TGTGCCAGCAGCTGGGGGGAGAACACTGAAGCTTTCTTT | CASSWGENTEAFF
- | TRBJ2-1 | TRBV11-3 | - | TGTGCCAGCAGCTTAGTGGCTAGCCGCTACAATGAGCAGTTCTTC | CASSLVASRYNEQFF
- | TRBJ1-1 | TRBV5-6 | - | TGTGCCAGCAGCTTCGGGTGGAAGAACACTGAAGCTTTCTTT | CASSFGWKNTEAFF
- | TRBJ2-7 | TRBV5-6 | - | TGTGCCAGCAGCTTCTCGCCCAATGTTTTATACGAGCAGTACTTC | CASSFSPNVLYEQYF
- | TRBJ2-5 | TRBV5-1 | once | TGCGCCAGCAGCTTTTCGGGCAGAGAGACCCAGTACTTC | CASSFSGRETQYF
TRBD2 | TRBJ2-5 | TRBV5-6 | - | TGTGCCAGCAGCGTGAAGGGACTAGCGATCCAAGAGACCCAGTACTTC | CASSVKGLAIQETQYF
TRBD1 | TRBJ2-3 | TRBV7-2 | - | TGTGCCAGCAGCCAACAGGGGGAAAGCACAGATACGCAGTATTTT | CASSQQGESTDTQYF
- | TRBJ1-1 | TRBV6-1 | - | TGTGCCAGCAGTCAGGGCCTGTACACTGAAGCTTTCTTT | CASSQGLYTEAFF
TRBD1 | TRBJ1-2 | TRBV18 | - | TGTGCCAGCTCACCAACAGGGGCGGATGGCTACACCTTC | CASSPTGADGYTF
- | TRBJ2-1 | TRBV7-8 | - | TGTGCCACAACGCCAGGGCTAAGCTCCTACAATGAGCAGTTCTTC | CATTPGLSSYNEQFF
TRBD1 | TRBJ1-2 | TRBV19 | - | TGTGCCAGTAGTAGGGACAGCTATGGCTACACCTTC | CASSRDSYGYTF
- | TRBJ2-5 | TRBV5-8 | once | TGTGCCAGCAGCTTCGGGGGGCGAGAGACCCAGTACTTC | CASSFGGRETQYF
- | TRBJ2-7 | TRBV5-5 | - | TGTGCCAGCAGCTTGGCACAGCCCTACGAGCAGTACTTC | CASSLAQPYEQYF
- | TRBJ2-7 | TRBV18 | - | TGTGCCAGCTCACCGGGGGCCTACGAGCAGTACTTC | CASSPGAYEQYF
- | TRBJ2-5 | TRBV5-1 | - | TGCGCCAGCAGCTTGGGGACCCAAGAGACCCAGTACTTC | CASSLGTQETQYF
- | TRBJ2-6 | TRBV30 | - | TGTGCCTGGACCCGGGGAAACTCTGGGGCCAACGTCCTGACTTTC | CAWTRGNSGANVLTF
TRBD1 | TRBJ2-7 | TRBV2 | - | TGTGCCAGCAGACAGGGGGCGGGCGAGCAGTACTTC | CASRQGAGEQYF
- | TRBJ2-5 | TRBV6-1 | - | TGTGCCAGCCTGGACGTAGGTGAGACCCAGTACTTC | CASLDVGETQYF
TRBD1 | TRBJ1-1 | TRBV5-1 | - | TGCGCCAGCAGCCTCGGGACAGCGAACACTGAAGCTTTCTTT | CASSLGTANTEAFF
TRBD1 | TRBJ2-3 | TRBV9 | few | TGTGCCAGCAGCGTACGGGGACAGGGGCCAGATACGCAGTATTTT | CASSVRGQGPDTQYF
- | TRBJ1-1 | TRBV5-6 | - | TGTGCCAGCAGGCCTATGGGGAGGAACACTGAAGCTTTCTTT | CASRPMGRNTEAFF
- | TRBJ1-2 | TRBV6-5 | - | TGTGCCAGCAGTTTCCAGGGGCTCTATGGCTACACCTTC | CASSFQGLYGYTF
- | TRBJ2-3 | TRBV5-1 | - | TGCGCCAGCTTTCCGGGACGTTCCTCGGACACAGATACGCAGTATTTT | CASFPGRSSDTDTQYF
- | TRBJ1-2 | TRBV7-8 | - | TGTGCCAGCAGCTTTCAAGACTGGGACTATGGCTACACCTTC | CASSFQDWDYGYTF
- | TRBJ2-7 | TRBV6-1 | once | TGTGCCAGCAGTGTTTCGGGCAGGGCGAGTTCCTACGAGCAGTACTTC | CASSVSGRASSYEQYF